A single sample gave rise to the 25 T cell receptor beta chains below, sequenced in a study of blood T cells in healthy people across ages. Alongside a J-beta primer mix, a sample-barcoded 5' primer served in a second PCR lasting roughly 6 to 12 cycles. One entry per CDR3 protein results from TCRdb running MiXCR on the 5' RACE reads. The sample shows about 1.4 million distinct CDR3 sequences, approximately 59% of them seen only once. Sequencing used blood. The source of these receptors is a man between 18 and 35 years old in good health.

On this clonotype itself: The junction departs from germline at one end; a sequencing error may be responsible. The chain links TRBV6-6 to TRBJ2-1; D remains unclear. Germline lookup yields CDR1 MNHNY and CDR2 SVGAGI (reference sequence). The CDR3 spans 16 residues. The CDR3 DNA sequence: TGTGCCAGCAGTTACTCTACCAGACTCATAAACAACGAGCAGTTCTTC. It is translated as CASSYSTRLINNEQFF.

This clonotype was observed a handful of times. CDR3 protein: CSVERETGLSNEQYF. In nucleotides, the CDR3 is TGCAGCGTTGAGCGAGAGACAGGACTTTCTAACGAGCAGTACTTC. The chain uses TRBV29-1 and TRBJ2-7; D may be TRBD1 (6 bases). Deletions cut 3 bases from V and 5 bases from J, with 20 bases between. The CDR3 has 15 residues. Germline loops: CDR1 SQVTM, CDR2 ANQGSEA.

The CDR3 here is CASLKTGFSYNEQFF. In nucleotides, the CDR3 is TGTGCCAGCCTTAAAACAGGGTTTTCCTACAATGAGCAGTTCTTC. V and J are TRBV6-2 or TRBV6-3 and TRBJ2-1; possibly TRBD1 for D (6 bases). Looked up from germline, CDR1 is MNHEY and CDR2 is SVGEGT. Trimming cost V 8 bases and J 1 base, with 15 bases left between them. The CDR3 contains 15 residues.

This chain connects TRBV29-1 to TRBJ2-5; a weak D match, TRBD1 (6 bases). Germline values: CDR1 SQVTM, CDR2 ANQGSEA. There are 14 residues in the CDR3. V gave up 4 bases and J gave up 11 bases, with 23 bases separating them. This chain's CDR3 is CSVADDRSLVQQYF. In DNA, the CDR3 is TGCAGCGTTGCCGACGACAGGAGTCTGGTTCAGCAGTACTTC.

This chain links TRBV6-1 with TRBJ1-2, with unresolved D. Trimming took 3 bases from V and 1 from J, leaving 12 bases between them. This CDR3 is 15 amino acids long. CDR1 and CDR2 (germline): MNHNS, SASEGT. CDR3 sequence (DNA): TGTGCCAGCAGTGACCCCCGTAAAGATAACTATGGCTACACCTTC. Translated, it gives CASSDPRKDNYGYTF.

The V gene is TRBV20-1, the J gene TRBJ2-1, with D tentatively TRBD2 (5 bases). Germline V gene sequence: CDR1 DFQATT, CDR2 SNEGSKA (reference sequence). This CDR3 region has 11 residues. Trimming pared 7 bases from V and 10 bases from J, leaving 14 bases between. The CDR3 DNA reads TGCAGTGGCACGACCGGACTGGAGCAGTTCTTC. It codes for CSGTTGLEQFF.

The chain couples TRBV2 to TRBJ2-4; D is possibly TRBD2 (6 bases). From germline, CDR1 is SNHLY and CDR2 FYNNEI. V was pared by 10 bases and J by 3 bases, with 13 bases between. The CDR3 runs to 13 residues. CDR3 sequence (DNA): TGTGCCACCCGGGAGTCAGACAAAAACATTCAGTACTTC. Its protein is CATRESDKNIQYF.

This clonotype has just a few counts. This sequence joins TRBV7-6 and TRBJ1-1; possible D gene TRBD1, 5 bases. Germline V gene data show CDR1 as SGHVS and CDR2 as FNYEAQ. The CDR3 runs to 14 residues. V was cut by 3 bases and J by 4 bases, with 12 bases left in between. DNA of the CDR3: TGTGCCAGCAGCTTTCCGGGGGGTAGCACTGAAGCTTTCTTT. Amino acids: CASSFPGGSTEAFF.

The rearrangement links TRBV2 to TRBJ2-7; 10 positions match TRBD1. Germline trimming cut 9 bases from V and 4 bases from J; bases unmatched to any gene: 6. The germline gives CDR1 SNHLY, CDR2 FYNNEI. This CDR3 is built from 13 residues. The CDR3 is CARERDRGYEQYF. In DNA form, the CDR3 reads TGTGCCAGGGAACGGGACAGGGGATACGAGCAGTACTTC.

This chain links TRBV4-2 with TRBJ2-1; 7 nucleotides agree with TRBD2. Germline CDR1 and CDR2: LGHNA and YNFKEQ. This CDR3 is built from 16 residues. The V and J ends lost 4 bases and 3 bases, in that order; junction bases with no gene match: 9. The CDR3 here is CASSPREGFLYNEQFF. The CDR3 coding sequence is TGTGCCAGCAGCCCCAGGGAGGGGTTTCTCTACAATGAGCAGTTCTTC.

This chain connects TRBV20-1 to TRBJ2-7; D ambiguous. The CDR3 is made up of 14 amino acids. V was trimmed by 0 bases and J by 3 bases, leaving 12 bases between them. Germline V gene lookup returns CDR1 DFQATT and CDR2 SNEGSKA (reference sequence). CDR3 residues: CSARDLGRIYEQYF. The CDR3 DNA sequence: TGCAGTGCTAGAGATCTTGGACGGATCTACGAGCAGTACTTC.

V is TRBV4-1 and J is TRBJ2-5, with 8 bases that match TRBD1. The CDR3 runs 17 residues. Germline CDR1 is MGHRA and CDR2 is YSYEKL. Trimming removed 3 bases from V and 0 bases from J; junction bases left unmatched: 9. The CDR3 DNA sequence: TGCGCCAGCAGCCAGAGTCCCGGGACAGGTTACCAAGAGACCCAGTACTTC. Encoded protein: CASSQSPGTGYQETQYF.

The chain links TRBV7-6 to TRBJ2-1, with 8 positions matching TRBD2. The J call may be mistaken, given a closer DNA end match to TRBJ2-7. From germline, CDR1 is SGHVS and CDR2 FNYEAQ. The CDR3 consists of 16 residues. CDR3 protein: CASSPGLAGSYNEQYF. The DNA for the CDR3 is TGTGCCAGCAGCCCAGGACTAGCAGGCTCCTACAATGAGCAGTACTTC.

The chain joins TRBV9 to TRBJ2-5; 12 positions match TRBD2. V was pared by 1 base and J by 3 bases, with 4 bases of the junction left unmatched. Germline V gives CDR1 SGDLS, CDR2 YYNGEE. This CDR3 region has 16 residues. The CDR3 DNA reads TGTGCCAGCAGCGTACTTGCTAGCGGGGGGGAAGAGACCCAGTACTTC. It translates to CASSVLASGGEETQYF.

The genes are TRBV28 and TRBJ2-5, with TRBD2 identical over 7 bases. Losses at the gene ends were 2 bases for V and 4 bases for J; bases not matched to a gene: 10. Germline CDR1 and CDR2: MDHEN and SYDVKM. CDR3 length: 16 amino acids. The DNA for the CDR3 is TGTGCCAGCAGTTTACGACTAGCCACGGACCGAGAGACCCAGTACTTC. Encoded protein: CASSLRLATDRETQYF. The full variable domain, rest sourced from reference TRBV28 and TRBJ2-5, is DVKVTQSSRYLVKRTGEKVFLECVQDMDHENMFWYRQDPGLGLRLIYFSYDVKMKEKGDIPEGYSVSREKKERFSLILESASTNQTSMYLCASSLRLATDRETQYFGPGTRLLVL.

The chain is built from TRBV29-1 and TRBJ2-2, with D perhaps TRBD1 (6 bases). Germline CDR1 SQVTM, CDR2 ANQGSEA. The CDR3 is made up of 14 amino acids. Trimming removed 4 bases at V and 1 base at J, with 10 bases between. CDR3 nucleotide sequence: TGCAGCGTTGCGGGACACGTGAACACCGGGGAGCTGTTTTTT. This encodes CSVAGHVNTGELFF.

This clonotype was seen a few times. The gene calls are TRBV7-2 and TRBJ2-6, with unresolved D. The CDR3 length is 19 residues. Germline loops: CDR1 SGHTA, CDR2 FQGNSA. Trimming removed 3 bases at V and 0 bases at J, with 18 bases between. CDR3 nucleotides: TGTGCCAGCAGCTTTAATCCGGTAGGGATCTCCTCTGGGGCCAACGTCCTGACTTTC. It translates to CASSFNPVGISSGANVLTF.

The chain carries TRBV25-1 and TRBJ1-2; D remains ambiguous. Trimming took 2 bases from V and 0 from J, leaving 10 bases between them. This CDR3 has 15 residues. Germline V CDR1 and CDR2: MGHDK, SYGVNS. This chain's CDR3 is CASSERMVSNYGYTF. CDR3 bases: TGTGCCAGCAGTGAACGGATGGTTTCTAACTATGGCTACACCTTC.

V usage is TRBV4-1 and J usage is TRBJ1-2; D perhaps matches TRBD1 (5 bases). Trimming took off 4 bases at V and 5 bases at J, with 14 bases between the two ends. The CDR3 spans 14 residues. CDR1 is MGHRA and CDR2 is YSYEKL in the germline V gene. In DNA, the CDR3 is TGCGCCAGCAGCCCCCATTCGGGGGGATATGGCTACACCTTC. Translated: CASSPHSGGYGYTF.

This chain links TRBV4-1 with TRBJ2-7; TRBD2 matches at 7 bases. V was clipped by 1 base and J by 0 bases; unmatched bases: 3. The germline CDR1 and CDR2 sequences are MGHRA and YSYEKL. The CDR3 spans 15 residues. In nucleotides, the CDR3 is TGCGCCAGCAGCCAAGGCGGGAGCGGCTCCTACGAGCAGTACTTC. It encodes CASSQGGSGSYEQYF.

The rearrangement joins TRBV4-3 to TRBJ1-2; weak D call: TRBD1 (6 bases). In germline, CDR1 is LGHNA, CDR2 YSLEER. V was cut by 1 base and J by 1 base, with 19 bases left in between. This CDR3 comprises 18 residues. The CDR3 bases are TGCGCCAGCAGCCAAGGTACAGGGATGTTGTTGGATAACTATGGCTACACCTTC. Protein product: CASSQGTGMLLDNYGYTF.

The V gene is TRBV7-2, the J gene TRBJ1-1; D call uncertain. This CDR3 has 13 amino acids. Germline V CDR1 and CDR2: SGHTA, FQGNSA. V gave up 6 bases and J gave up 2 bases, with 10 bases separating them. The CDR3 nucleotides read TGTGCCAGCAGTGGGCCGTACAACACTGAAGCTTTCTTT. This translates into CASSGPYNTEAFF.

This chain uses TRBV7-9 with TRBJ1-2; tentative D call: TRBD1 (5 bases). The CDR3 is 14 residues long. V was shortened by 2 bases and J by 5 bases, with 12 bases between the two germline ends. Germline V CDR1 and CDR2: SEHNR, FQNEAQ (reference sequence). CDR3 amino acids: CASSLSDSFYGYTF. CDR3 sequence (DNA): TGTGCCAGCAGCTTAAGTGACAGTTTTTATGGCTACACCTTC. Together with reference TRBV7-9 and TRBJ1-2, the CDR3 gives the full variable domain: DTGVSQNPRHKITKRGQNVTFRCDPISEHNRLYWYRQTLGQGPEFLTYFQNEAQLEKSRLLSDRFSAERPKGSFSTLEIQRTEQGDSAMYLCASSLSDSFYGYTFGSGTRLTVV.

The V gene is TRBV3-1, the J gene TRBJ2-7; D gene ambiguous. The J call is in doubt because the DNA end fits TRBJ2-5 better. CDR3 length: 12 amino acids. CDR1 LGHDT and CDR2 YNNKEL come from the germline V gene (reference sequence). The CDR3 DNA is TGTGCCAGCAGCCAAGGCCCCCAGACCCAGTACTTC. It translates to CASSQGPQTQYF.

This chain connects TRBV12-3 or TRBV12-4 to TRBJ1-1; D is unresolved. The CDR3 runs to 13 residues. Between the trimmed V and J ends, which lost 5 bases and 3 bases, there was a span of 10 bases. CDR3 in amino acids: CASSRARDTEAFF. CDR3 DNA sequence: TGTGCCAGCAGTAGAGCCCGAGACACTGAAGCTTTCTTT.